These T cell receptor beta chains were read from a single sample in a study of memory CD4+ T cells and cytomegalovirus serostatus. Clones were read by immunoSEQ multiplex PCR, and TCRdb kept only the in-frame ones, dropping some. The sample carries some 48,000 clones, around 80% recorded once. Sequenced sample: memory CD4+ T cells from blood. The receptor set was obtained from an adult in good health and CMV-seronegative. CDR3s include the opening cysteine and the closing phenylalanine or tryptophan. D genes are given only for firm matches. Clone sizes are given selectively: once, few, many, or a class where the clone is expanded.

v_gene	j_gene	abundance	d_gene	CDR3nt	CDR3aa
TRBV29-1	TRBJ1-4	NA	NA	TGCAGCGCTCGACGGGGGGCTGGGGAAAAACTGTTTTTT	CSARRGAGEKLFF
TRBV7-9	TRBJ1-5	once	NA	TGTGCCAGCAGCTTCGGAAGTCAGCCCCAGCATTTT	CASSFGSQPQHF
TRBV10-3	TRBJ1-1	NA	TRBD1	TGTGCCATCAGTCCACAGGGGGCATTGAACACTGAAGCTTTCTTT	CAISPQGALNTEAFF
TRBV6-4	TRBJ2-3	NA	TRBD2	TGTGCCAGCAGTGACTCTACTAGCGGGAGCGATACGCAGTATTTT	CASSDSTSGSDTQYF
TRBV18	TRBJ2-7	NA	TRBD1	TGTGCCAGCTCACCAGGGACAGGGGTGTACGAGCAGTACTTC	CASSPGTGVYEQYF
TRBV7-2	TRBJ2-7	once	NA	TGTGCCAGCAGCTTAGGATGGGTGGCGGGATCCGAGCAGTACTTC	CASSLGWVAGSEQYF
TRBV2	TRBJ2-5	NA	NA	TGTGCCAGCAGTCAATATCCCCAGGAGACCCAGTACTTC	CASSQYPQETQYF
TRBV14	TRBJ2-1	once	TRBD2	TGTGCCAGCAGCCCCCGGACTAGCGGGAGCTGGGCCTACAATGAGCAGTTCTTC	CASSPRTSGSWAYNEQFF
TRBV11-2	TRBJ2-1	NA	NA	TGTGCCAGCAGCTTACGACCCAGCTATGAGCAGTTCTTC	CASSLRPSYEQFF
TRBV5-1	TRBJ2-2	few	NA	TGCGCCAGCAGCCGAGGGACCGGGGAGCTGTTTTTT	CASSRGTGELFF
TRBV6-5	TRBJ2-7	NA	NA	TGTGCCAGCAGTTACTCCTACAACAGAGAGGCATACGAGCAGTACTTC	CASSYSYNREAYEQYF
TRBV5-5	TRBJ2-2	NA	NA	TGTGCCAGCAGCATAGTACGAGGCGGGGAGCTGTTTTTT	CASSIVRGGELFF